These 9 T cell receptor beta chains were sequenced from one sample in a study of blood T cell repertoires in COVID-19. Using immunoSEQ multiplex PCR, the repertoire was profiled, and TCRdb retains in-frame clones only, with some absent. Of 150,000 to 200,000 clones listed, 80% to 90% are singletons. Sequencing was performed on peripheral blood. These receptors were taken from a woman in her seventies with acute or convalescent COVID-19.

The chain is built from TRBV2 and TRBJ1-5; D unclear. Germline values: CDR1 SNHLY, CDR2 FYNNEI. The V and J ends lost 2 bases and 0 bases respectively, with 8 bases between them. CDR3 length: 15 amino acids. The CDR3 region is CASSEREHSNQPQHF. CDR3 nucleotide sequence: TGTGCCAGCAGTGAACGGGAGCATAGCAATCAGCCCCAGCATTTT.

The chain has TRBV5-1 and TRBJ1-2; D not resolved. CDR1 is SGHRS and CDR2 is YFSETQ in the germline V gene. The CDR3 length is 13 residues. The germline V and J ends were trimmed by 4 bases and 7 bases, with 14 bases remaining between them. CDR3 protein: CASSPGVGLGYTF. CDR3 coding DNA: TGCGCCAGCAGCCCCGGAGTAGGTCTTGGCTACACCTTC.

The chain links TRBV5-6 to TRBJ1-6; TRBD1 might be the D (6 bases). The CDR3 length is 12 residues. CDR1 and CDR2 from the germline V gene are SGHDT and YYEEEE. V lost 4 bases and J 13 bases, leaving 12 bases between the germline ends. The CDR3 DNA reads TGTGCCAGCAGCGAGGACAGACTCCCCCTCCACTTT. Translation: CASSEDRLPLHF. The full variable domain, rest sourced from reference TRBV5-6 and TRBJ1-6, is DAGVTQSPTHLIKTRGQQVTLRCSPKSGHDTVSWYQQALGQGPQFIFQYYEEEERQRGNFPDRFSGHQFPNYSSELNVNALLLGDSALYLCASSEDRLPLHFGNGTRLTVT.

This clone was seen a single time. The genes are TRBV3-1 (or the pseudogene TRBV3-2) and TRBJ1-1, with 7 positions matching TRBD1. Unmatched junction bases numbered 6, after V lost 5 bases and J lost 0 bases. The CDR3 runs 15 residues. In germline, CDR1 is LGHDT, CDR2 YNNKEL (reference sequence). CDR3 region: CASSFRDSLNTEAFF. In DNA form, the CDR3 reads TGTGCCAGCAGCTTCAGGGACAGTTTGAACACTGAAGCTTTCTTT.

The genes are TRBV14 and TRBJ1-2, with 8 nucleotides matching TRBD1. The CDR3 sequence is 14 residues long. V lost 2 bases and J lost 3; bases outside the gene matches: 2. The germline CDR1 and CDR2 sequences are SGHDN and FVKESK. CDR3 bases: TGTGCCAGCAGCCAAAGGGGACAGGACTATGGCTACACCTTC. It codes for CASSQRGQDYGYTF.

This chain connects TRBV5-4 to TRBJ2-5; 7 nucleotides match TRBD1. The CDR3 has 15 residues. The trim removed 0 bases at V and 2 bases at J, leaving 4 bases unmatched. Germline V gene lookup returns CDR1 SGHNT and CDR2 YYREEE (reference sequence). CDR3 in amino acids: CASSLDLGQQETQYF. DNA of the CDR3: TGTGCCAGCAGCTTGGATTTGGGACAGCAAGAGACCCAGTACTTC. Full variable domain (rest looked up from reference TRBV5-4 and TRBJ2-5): ETGVTQSPTHLIKTRGQQVTLRCSSQSGHNTVSWYQQALGQGPQFIFQYYREEENGRGNFPPRFSGLQFPNYSSELNVNALELDDSALYLCASSLDLGQQETQYFGPGTRLLVL.

In DNA, the CDR3 is TGTGCCTGGGAGGGACTGGACGCCTACAATGAGCAGTTCTTC. As protein: CAWEGLDAYNEQFF. The chain combines TRBV30 with TRBJ2-1; TRBD2 might be the D (6 bases). The CDR3 covers 14 residues. Germline values: CDR1 GTSNPN, CDR2 SVGIG (reference sequence). The V end was cut by 5 bases, the J end by 2 bases, with 13 bases between.

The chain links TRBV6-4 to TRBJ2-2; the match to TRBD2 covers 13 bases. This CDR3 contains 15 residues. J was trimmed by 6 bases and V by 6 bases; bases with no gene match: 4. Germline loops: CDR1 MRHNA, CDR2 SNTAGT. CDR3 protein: CASRRTSGSPGELFF. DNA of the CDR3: TGTGCCAGCAGACGGACTAGCGGGAGTCCCGGGGAGCTGTTTTTT.

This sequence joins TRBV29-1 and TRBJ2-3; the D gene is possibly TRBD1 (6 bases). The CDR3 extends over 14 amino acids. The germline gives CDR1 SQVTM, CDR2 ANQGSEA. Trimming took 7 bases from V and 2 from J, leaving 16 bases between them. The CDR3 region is CSAWDTGYTDTQYF. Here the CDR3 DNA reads TGCAGCGCCTGGGACACGGGGTACACAGATACGCAGTATTTT.